These 25 T cell receptor beta chains were all obtained from the same sample, sequenced in a study of blood T cell repertoires in COVID-19. Method: immunoSEQ multiplex PCR; TCRdb's copy keeps in-frame clones and lacks some. The table includes a few hundred thousand clones, about 88% detected once. Specimen: peripheral blood. The origin of the receptors is a man in his fifties with COVID-19, enrolled during active disease.

The chain has TRBV6-5 and TRBJ2-5, with D perhaps TRBD2 (5 bases). Trimming removed 0 bases from V and 5 bases from J, with 16 bases in between. Germline lookup yields CDR1 MNHEY and CDR2 SVGAGI. This CDR3 has 16 residues. CDR3 nucleotide sequence: TGTGCCAGCAGTTACTCTTTCCGTGAGGGAAGTGAGACCCAGTACTTC. Protein product: CASSYSFREGSETQYF.

In DNA form, the CDR3 reads TGTGCCAGCCGCGTTGGGACTAGCGGGAGCGGATCCTACGAGCAGTACTTC. The encoded protein is CASRVGTSGSGSYEQYF. The chain uses TRBV5-5 and TRBJ2-7, with TRBD2 identical over 14 bases. CDR1 SGHKS and CDR2 YYEKEE come from the germline V gene (reference sequence). There are 17 residues in the CDR3. The ends lost 7 bases at V and 1 base at J; junction bases unmatched: 10.

V is TRBV23-1 and J is TRBJ2-7; tentatively, D is TRBD2 (6 bases). TRBV23-1 falls under the ORF class, with uncertain function. This CDR3 comprises 17 residues. V lost 3 bases to trimming and J lost 2 bases, with 20 bases between them. CDR3 nucleotides: TGCGCCAGCAGTCATGCGAGGAGGCGGGGAGAGCCCTACGAGCAGTACTTC. It specifies CASSHARRRGEPYEQYF.

The chain links TRBV2 to TRBJ1-2; 7 bases are shared with TRBD1. CDR3 length equals 12 residues. V trimming: 7 bases; J trimming: 5 bases; junction bases outside the gene matches: 4. Germline-derived CDR1 and CDR2 are SNHLY and FYNNEI. DNA of the CDR3: TGTGCCAGCAACCAACAGGGGTATGGCTACACCTTC. Its protein product is CASNQQGYGYTF.

The chain links TRBV7-6 to TRBJ1-6; TRBD1 is a possible D gene (6 bases). This CDR3 has 16 residues. V shed 1 base and J shed 8 bases, with 15 bases lying between them. Looked up from germline, CDR1 is SGHVS and CDR2 is FNYEAQ. CDR3 region: CASSLGTAQAYSPLHF. DNA of the CDR3: TGTGCCAGCAGCTTAGGGACAGCGCAGGCCTATTCACCCCTCCACTTT. Looking up the rest from reference TRBV7-6 and TRBJ1-6 gives the full variable domain: GAGVSQSPRYKVTKRGQDVALRCDPISGHVSLYWYRQALGQGPEFLTYFNYEAQQDKSGLPNDRFSAERPEGSISTLTIQRTEQRDSAMYRCASSLGTAQAYSPLHFGNGTRLTVT.

The genes are TRBV7-6 and TRBJ1-6; 10 nucleotides align to TRBD1. Trimming at V came to 5 bases and at J to 6 bases, leaving 4 bases not matched to a gene. Germline V gene data show CDR1 as SGHVS and CDR2 as FNYEAQ. The CDR3 extends over 15 amino acids. The chain's CDR3 is CASSPDRGTNSPLHF. CDR3 in DNA: TGTGCCAGCAGCCCGGACAGGGGGACTAATTCACCCCTCCACTTT.

The V gene is TRBV19, the J gene TRBJ2-4; 11 nucleotides align to TRBD1. CDR1 and CDR2 from the germline V gene are LNHDA and SQIVND (reference sequence). The CDR3 totals 19 residues. V trimming: 3 bases; J trimming: 1 base; junction bases outside the gene matches: 11. CDR3 nucleotides: TGTGCCAGTAGTATCAGGGACAGGGGGATCGGTTCGGCCAAAAACATTCAGTACTTC. Translation gives CASSIRDRGIGSAKNIQYF.

This chain uses TRBV11-2 with TRBJ2-2, with 8 bases identical to TRBD1. Germline CDR1 SGHAT, CDR2 FQNNGV. The CDR3 runs 17 residues. After removal of 1 base from V and 3 bases from J, the junction contained 7 bases not matched to a gene. The CDR3 DNA is TGTGCCAGCAGCTTAGTGGCCGGGACAGGATACACCGGGGAGCTGTTTTTT. Its translation is CASSLVAGTGYTGELFF.

The chain carries TRBV12-3 or TRBV12-4 and TRBJ1-1, with D maybe TRBD1 (6 bases). CDR3 length equals 13 residues. The V end lost 3 bases, the J end lost 4 bases, and 9 bases lay between the germline ends. The CDR3 region has the DNA TGTGCCAGCAGTTTTTCAGGGGCCACTGAAGCTTTCTTT. Its protein is CASSFSGATEAFF.

The rearrangement links TRBV27 to TRBJ2-1; 9 nucleotides line up with TRBD2. The CDR3 has 15 residues. CDR1 and CDR2 from the germline V gene are MNHEY and SMNVEV (reference sequence). V was clipped by 8 bases and J by 4 bases; unmatched bases: 9. CDR3 DNA sequence: TGTGCCAGCTCTCGGGGCGGGAGGGTTTACAATGAGCAGTTCTTC. Residues: CASSRGGRVYNEQFF.

V is TRBV6-5 and J is TRBJ2-3; TRBD2 matches 9 bases. V lost 10 bases, J lost 1 base, and 6 bases stayed unmatched. The CDR3 consists of 14 residues. Germline V gives CDR1 MNHEY, CDR2 SVGAGI. CDR3 sequence: CAIQSSGGTDTQYF. CDR3 coding DNA: TGTGCCATACAATCTAGCGGGGGCACAGATACGCAGTATTTT.

The chain combines TRBV24-1 with TRBJ2-4, with 14 bases lining up with TRBD2. The CDR3 is made up of 17 amino acids. The V gene's germline CDR1 is KGHDR and CDR2 SFDVKD. V gave up 2 bases and J gave up 4 bases; unmatched junction bases: 3. The CDR3 DNA reads TGTGCCACCAGTGATTCGGGACTAGCGGGAGATAAAAACATTCAGTACTTC. It specifies CATSDSGLAGDKNIQYF.

The V call is TRBV11-2, the J call TRBJ2-7, with D unresolved. With 1 base removed from V and 5 bases from J, the gap between germline ends came to 3 bases. This CDR3 has 11 amino acids. Germline CDR1 is SGHAT and CDR2 is FQNNGV. Written as DNA, the CDR3 is TGTGCCAGCAGCTTAGGTAACGAGCAGTACTTC. The encoded protein is CASSLGNEQYF.

The chain joins TRBV10-3 to TRBJ2-6, with a possible D match to TRBD1 (5 bases). Germline V lookup: CDR1 ENHRY, CDR2 SYGVKD. The CDR3 has 17 residues. V lost 0 bases, J lost 1 base, and 10 bases lay in between. CDR3 loop: CAISESSGASGANVLTF. For the CDR3, the DNA is TGTGCCATCAGTGAGTCGAGTGGGGCGTCTGGGGCCAACGTCCTGACTTTC.

The rearrangement joins TRBV30 to TRBJ2-2; 14 bases align to TRBD2. Unmatched junction bases numbered 11, after V lost 1 base and J lost 7 bases. Germline CDR1 and CDR2: GTSNPN and SVGIG (reference sequence). The CDR3 loop spans 18 amino acids. CDR3 loop: CAWSGGLAGAPGIGELFF. The DNA for the CDR3 is TGTGCCTGGAGTGGGGGACTAGCGGGAGCCCCGGGGATCGGGGAGCTGTTTTTT. Filled out from reference TRBV30 and TRBJ2-2, the complete variable domain reads SQTIHQWPATLVQPVGSPLSLECTVEGTSNPNLYWYRQAAGRGLQLLFYSVGIGQISSEVPQNLSASRPQDRQFILSSKKLLLSDSGFYLCAWSGGLAGAPGIGELFFGEGSRLTVL.

Regarding this clone: The identical CDR3 is also encoded by other nucleotide sequences in the sample. The chain carries TRBV11-2 and TRBJ1-2; 8 positions agree with TRBD1. This CDR3 spans 15 amino acids. Germline CDR1 and CDR2: SGHAT and FQNNGV. After removal of 5 bases from V and 5 bases from J, the junction contained 10 bases not matched to a gene. The CDR3 loop reads CASSSRQGWLYGYTF. Here the CDR3 DNA reads TGTGCCAGCAGCAGTCGACAGGGGTGGTTATATGGCTACACCTTC.

This chain uses TRBV11-2 with TRBJ2-7; D may be TRBD2 (6 bases). V was shortened by 4 bases and J by 2 bases, with 15 bases between the two germline ends. CDR3 length equals 15 residues. Germline-derived CDR1 and CDR2 are SGHAT and FQNNGV. In nucleotides, the CDR3 is TGTGCCAGCAGCTCCCCGACTAGGTTAACCTACGAGCAGTACTTC. Translation: CASSSPTRLTYEQYF.

The chain has TRBV6-5 and TRBJ2-7; D perhaps matches TRBD2 (6 bases). V shed 7 bases and J shed 6 bases, with 16 bases lying between them. Germline CDR1 and CDR2: MNHEY and SVGAGI. This CDR3 is 13 amino acids long. Here the CDR3 reads CASNSGEWGEQYF. DNA for the CDR3: TGTGCCAGCAACTCGGGGGAATGGGGCGAGCAGTACTTC.

The chain carries TRBV9 and TRBJ2-3; 10 bases fit TRBD1. Germline trimming cut 4 bases from V and 6 bases from J; bases unmatched to any gene: 8. Germline CDR1 reads SGDLS; CDR2 reads YYNGEE. CDR3 length: 15 amino acids. CDR3 sequence (DNA): TGTGCCAGCAGCATCGGGACAGGGGATTGGGATACGCAGTATTTT. Amino acid sequence: CASSIGTGDWDTQYF.

V is TRBV11-1 and J is TRBJ2-7; 11 nucleotides align to TRBD1. The CDR3 sequence is 15 residues long. Looked up from germline, CDR1 is SGHAT and CDR2 is FQDESV (reference sequence). With 3 bases clipped from V and 4 bases from J, the junction kept 5 bases outside the gene matches. The CDR3, as DNA: TGTGCCAGCAGCTTGCCTGGACAGGGGGCGTACGAGCAGTACTTC. Protein product: CASSLPGQGAYEQYF.

This chain uses TRBV5-1 with TRBJ2-1; 14 bases map to TRBD2. Germline lookup yields CDR1 SGHRS and CDR2 YFSETQ. The CDR3 loop spans 18 amino acids. J was trimmed by 0 bases and V by 5 bases; bases with no gene match: 7. CDR3 residues: CASRGVGTSGSSYNEQFF. CDR3 sequence (DNA): TGCGCCAGCAGAGGGGTGGGGACTAGCGGGAGCTCCTACAATGAGCAGTTCTTC.

The chain uses TRBV6-1 and TRBJ2-3; 9 positions agree with TRBD2. The CDR3 length is 15 residues. The ends lost 3 bases at V and 4 bases at J; junction bases unmatched: 5. Germline V gene sequence: CDR1 MNHNS, CDR2 SASEGT. CDR3 DNA sequence: TGTGCCAGCAGTGAGCCGGGACTAGCATCAGATACGCAGTATTTT. This codes for CASSEPGLASDTQYF.

The rearrangement uses TRBV11-3 and TRBJ2-1, with 8 positions matching TRBD2. Losses at the gene ends were 5 bases for V and 7 bases for J; bases not matched to a gene: 7. The CDR3 contains 14 residues. Germline values: CDR1 SGHNT, CDR2 YENEEA. The CDR3 here is CASSISGSINEQFF. CDR3 sequence (DNA): TGTGCCAGCAGCATAAGCGGGAGTATAAATGAGCAGTTCTTC.

The chain employs TRBV18 and TRBJ2-3; possibly TRBD2 for D (5 bases). V dropped 5 bases and J dropped 4 bases, with 13 bases sitting between them. This CDR3 has 14 residues. Germline-derived CDR1 and CDR2 are KGHSH and LQKENI. In DNA, the CDR3 is TGTGCCAGCTCATCTCTTGAGAGGGCAGATACGCAGTATTTT. Residues: CASSSLERADTQYF.

The V call is TRBV3-1 (or the pseudogene TRBV3-2), the J call TRBJ1-4; 7 bases are shared with TRBD1. Germline loops: CDR1 LGHDT, CDR2 YNNKEL (reference sequence). The ends lost 4 bases at V and 5 bases at J; junction bases unmatched: 13. This CDR3 has 17 residues. For the CDR3, the DNA is TGTGCCAGCAGCCTATACGGGACAGCTAAGCAAAATGAAAAACTGTTTTTT. Translation gives CASSLYGTAKQNEKLFF.